The 2 T cell receptor beta chains presented below share a single source sample, sequenced in a study of early stage breast cancer tumors. Assay: immunoSEQ multiplex PCR; the TCRdb copy retains only in-frame clones and omits some. The data contain 50,000 to 75,000 clones, 70% to 80% of them singletons. Sequenced material: blood. The receptors come from a person between 30 and 45 years old with breast cancer.

The V gene is TRBV19, the J gene TRBJ2-7; 8 nucleotides line up with TRBD1. V lost 9 bases and J lost 2; bases outside the gene matches: 6. The V gene's germline CDR1 is LNHDA and CDR2 SQIVND (reference sequence). This CDR3 has 13 amino acids. CDR3 sequence: CASEDRATYEQYF. The CDR3 coding sequence is TGTGCCAGCGAGGACAGGGCGACCTACGAGCAGTACTTC.

This chain uses TRBV7-9 with TRBJ2-3, with 11 bases matching TRBD1. This CDR3 comprises 15 residues. V trimming: 5 bases; J trimming: 6 bases; junction bases outside the gene matches: 7. The germline V gene encodes CDR1 SEHNR and CDR2 FQNEAQ (reference sequence). CDR3 protein: CASSRGQGARDTQYF. For the CDR3, the DNA is TGTGCCAGCAGCCGAGGACAGGGGGCGAGGGATACGCAGTATTTT.